This entry describes one T cell receptor (beta chain). Its specificity is unknown. These data come from a study of T cell repertoires in cytomegalovirus infection. Using its own MiXCR run on the reads, TCRdb lists one record per CDR3 protein. The repertoire includes about a million distinct CDR3 sequences, 25% to 40% of them detected once, and about an eighth sits in the top ten. The germline CDR1 and CDR2 sequences are SGHTA and FQGTGA. V was pared by 5 bases and J by 3 bases, with 14 bases between. The CDR3 spans 16 residues. This chain uses TRBV7-3 with TRBJ2-6; D possibly uses TRBD1 or TRBD2 (5 bases each). This material consisted of cultured CD8+ T cells from PBMCs, taken from culture after CMV antigen stimulation. The clonotype comes from a human donor in good health (CMV status not recorded). Some clones in this sample may be carry-over from other donors' samples. The CDR3 spells CASSPTRDDGANVLTF. The DNA for the CDR3 is TGTGCCAGCAGCCCAACCAGGGACGATGGGGCCAACGTCCTGACTTTC. The variable domain in full, completed from reference TRBV7-3 and TRBJ2-6, reads GAGVSQTPSNKVTEKGKYVELRCDPISGHTALYWYRQSLGQGPEFLIYFQGTGAADDSGLPNDRFFAVRPEGSVSTLKIQRTERGDSAVYLCASSPTRDDGANVLTFGAGSRLTVL.